This TCR beta chain was identified during a study of T cells after yellow fever vaccination. For the study at large: Those fractions that held only low numbers of cells were prepared using the SMART-Seq v4 Ultra Low Input RNA kit. General study points: The secondary T-cell response peaked on day 5, not day 15, but was weaker.

The J segment lost 5 bases and the V segment lost 6 bases, leaving 6 bases of the junction unmatched. The CDR3 runs 13 residues. Comments on this clonotype: Its antigen is currently unknown.

Each CDR3 protein is one row after TCRdb ran MiXCR on the 5' RACE reads. The table shows about 140,000 distinct CDR3 sequences, with 5% to 7.5% occurring only once. The genes are TRBV12-3 or TRBV12-4 and TRBJ2-5, with 7 bases matching TRBD1. This material consisted of CD4+ T cells sorted from PBMCs, taken 10 days after the yellow fever booster vaccination. This TCR came from a young man who received the YFV17D yellow fever vaccine. The CDR3 DNA reads TGTGCCAGCAGAGACAGGGTCCACGAGACCCAGTACTTC. Amino acid sequence: CASRDRVHETQYF.